The following is a T cell receptor (beta chain) sequence with its context. The sample belongs to a study of T cell repertoires in cytomegalovirus infection. The length of the CDR3 is 14 residues. Between the trimmed V and J ends, which lost 2 bases and 3 bases, there was a span of 11 bases. The germline gives CDR1 MNHNY, CDR2 SVGAGI (reference sequence). MiXCR, run by TCRdb on the reads, gives a single entry per CDR3 protein. The table includes about 360,000 distinct CDR3 sequences, less than 20% detected once. Sequencing used PBMCs. This clonotype was obtained from a human donor in good health (CMV status not recorded). Some clones in this sample may be carry-over from other donors' samples. The gene calls are TRBV6-6 and TRBJ2-7; a weak D match, TRBD2 (5 bases). CDR3: CASSYPGSVYEQYF. CDR3 bases: TGTGCCAGCAGTTACCCGGGGTCGGTCTACGAGCAGTACTTC.